This T cell receptor beta chain is drawn from a study of T cell responses to AZD1222 COVID-19 vaccine. This clone was found once. The antigen is not known. General observations from the study: The donor cohort was predominantly white British with a female majority, and clonal diversity may have been underestimated.

This table comes from immunoSEQ multiplex PCR, and its TCRdb copy is limited to in-frame clones, with some not included. The sample lists about 140,000 clones, 85% to 95% occurring once. There are 11 residues in the CDR3. The V and J ends lost 3 bases and 6 bases respectively, with 4 bases between them. The material was peripheral blood, obtained 28 days after the second AZD1222 dose. V is TRBV12-3 or TRBV12-4 and J is TRBJ2-3; no clear D gene. The sequence derives from an adult who received the AZD1222 COVID-19 vaccine. CDR3 DNA sequence: TGTGCCAGCAGTTTTTTTGATACGCAGTATTTT. Translation gives CASSFFDTQYF.